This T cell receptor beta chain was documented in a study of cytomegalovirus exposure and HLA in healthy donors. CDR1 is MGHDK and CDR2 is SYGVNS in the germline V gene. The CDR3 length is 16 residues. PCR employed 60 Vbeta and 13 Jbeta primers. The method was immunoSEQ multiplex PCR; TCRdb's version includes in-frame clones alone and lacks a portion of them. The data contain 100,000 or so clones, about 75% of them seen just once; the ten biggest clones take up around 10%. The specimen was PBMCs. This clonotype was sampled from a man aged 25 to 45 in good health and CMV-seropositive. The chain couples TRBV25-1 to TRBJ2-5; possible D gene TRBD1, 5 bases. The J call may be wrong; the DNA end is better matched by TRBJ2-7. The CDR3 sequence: CASSESGQVPRYEQYF. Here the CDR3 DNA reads TGTGCCAGCAGTGAATCTGGACAAGTCCCCCGCTACGAGCAGTACTTC.